Listed below are T cell receptor beta chains from one sample, sequenced in a study of T-cell reconstitution after alpha-beta-depleted transplantation in children. TCRdb reanalysed the PCR reads using MiXCR and keeps one entry per CDR3 protein. The sample lists 600,000 to 700,000 distinct CDR3 sequences; around 12% were seen once. This sample comprised PBMCs, obtained before TCRalphabeta/CD19-depleted stem cell transplant. The receptor source for this set is a girl aged 2-10 years with congenital amegakaryocytic thrombocytopenia, due to receive a stem cell transplant. The CDR3 runs from the conserved cysteine through the conserved F or W. Each record gives: clone size, J gene, V gene, D gene, CDR3 protein, CDR3 DNA. The D gene is left open where the match is weak. Only part of the rows carry a size: once, few, many, or a class if the clone is expanded.

>many|TRBJ2-5|TRBV29-1|-
CSVADSGETQYF
TGCAGCGTTGCGGACAGTGGGGAGACCCAGTACTTC
>many|TRBJ2-3|TRBV12-3/TRBV12-4|-
CARSLGRLARQDTQYF
TGTGCCAGAAGTTTAGGTCGGCTAGCGAGACAGGATACGCAGTATTTT
>many|TRBJ1-4|TRBV29-1|TRBD1
CSVDTQGGEKLFF
TGCAGCGTTGACACACAGGGGGGTGAAAAACTGTTTTTT
>many|TRBJ1-2|TRBV6-5|TRBD1
CASSFGFRGLATGTVRYGYTF
TGTGCCAGCAGTTTTGGATTTAGGGGGCTGGCCACAGGGACCGTTCGGTATGGCTACACCTTC
>-|TRBJ2-1|TRBV12-3/TRBV12-4|TRBD2
CASGFLAGGENEQFF
TGTGCCAGCGGGTTCCTAGCGGGAGGGGAAAATGAGCAGTTCTTC
>few|TRBJ2-7|TRBV12-3/TRBV12-4|TRBD2
CASSLGLAGIYEQYF
TGTGCCAGCAGCCTAGGACTAGCGGGAATCTACGAGCAGTACTTC
>-|TRBJ2-5|TRBV10-3|-
CAISEIIAEPQETQYF
TGTGCCATCAGTGAGATTATAGCGGAACCACAAGAGACCCAGTACTTC
>-|TRBJ1-2|TRBV19|-
CASSIDPVRYGYTF
TGTGCCAGTAGTATTGATCCGGTGCGCTATGGCTACACCTTC
>many|TRBJ2-1|TRBV27|-
CASSLRLANSYNEQFF
TGTGCCAGCAGTTTACGGCTAGCTAACTCCTACAATGAGCAGTTCTTC
>-|TRBJ2-5|TRBV28|-
CASSPRPGMQETQYF
TGTGCCAGCAGTCCCCGTCCGGGGATGCAAGAGACCCAGTACTTC
>many|TRBJ1-5|TRBV7-2|TRBD1
CASSLGPGQESYSNQPQHF
TGTGCCAGCAGCTTAGGGCCGGGACAGGAATCATATAGCAATCAGCCCCAGCATTTT
>-|TRBJ2-2|TRBV28|TRBD2
CASSLLLAIGELFF
TGTGCCAGCAGTTTGTTACTAGCGATAGGGGAGCTGTTTTTT
>many|TRBJ2-3|TRBV20-1|TRBD1
CSASDRGDSHTQYF
TGCAGTGCTTCGGACAGGGGCGATTCCCATACGCAGTATTTT
>many|TRBJ2-1|TRBV12-3/TRBV12-4|TRBD2
CATTSGSYNEQFF
TGTGCCACCACTAGCGGCTCCTACAATGAGCAGTTCTTC
>few|TRBJ2-7|TRBV6-6|TRBD1
CAAGGTGPYEQYF
TGTGCCGCAGGGGGGACAGGCCCCTACGAGCAGTACTTC
>many|TRBJ2-5|TRBV9|-
CASSVGTKQETQYF
TGTGCCAGCAGCGTAGGTACTAAGCAAGAGACCCAGTACTTC
>many|TRBJ2-3|TRBV6-5|-
CASSYLVIGPGTDTQYF
TGTGCCAGCAGTTACCTCGTAATCGGACCAGGAACGGATACGCAGTATTTT
>-|TRBJ2-7|TRBV11-2|-
CASSFGDSGYEQYF
TGTGCCAGCAGCTTCGGGGACTCTGGGTACGAGCAGTACTTC
>-|TRBJ2-7|TRBV20-1|-
CSARKDDTAGQYF
TGCAGTGCTAGAAAGGACGACACAGCGGGGCAGTACTTC
>many|TRBJ2-5|TRBV20-1|-
CSARPDSVETQYF
TGCAGTGCTAGACCCGACAGTGTGGAGACCCAGTACTTC
>many|TRBJ2-7|TRBV29-1|TRBD1
CSVSTGTGASYEQYF
TGCAGCGTTTCTACCGGGACAGGCGCCTCCTACGAGCAGTACTTC
>many|TRBJ2-1|TRBV5-1|TRBD2
CASSREGGSYNEQFF
TGCGCCAGCAGCCGGGAGGGGGGCTCCTACAATGAGCAGTTCTTC
>-|TRBJ1-1|TRBV20-1|-
CSAPPSQTGNTEAFF
TGCAGTGCCCCGCCCTCCCAGACAGGGAACACTGAAGCTTTCTTT
>many|TRBJ1-4|TRBV5-1|-
CASSHLDRTEKLFF
TGCGCCAGCAGCCACCTAGACAGAACTGAAAAACTGTTTTTT
>many|TRBJ2-5|TRBV29-1|-
CSGGGPQETQYF
TGCAGCGGAGGCGGGCCGCAAGAGACCCAGTACTTC
>many|TRBJ2-2|TRBV29-1|-
CSVATYRAGSTGELFF
TGCAGCGTCGCCACCTACAGGGCAGGGAGCACCGGGGAGCTGTTTTTT
>few|TRBJ2-5|TRBV5-1|-
CASMNLGSDQETQYF
TGCGCCAGCATGAATCTCGGGTCCGACCAAGAGACCCAGTACTTC